This entry concerns a single T cell receptor beta chain. It has no known antigen specificity. No base qualities exist here, and no much larger clone lies one base off it. The data stem from a study of T cells in narcolepsy (dated by TCRdb to 2017 to 2018). A note on the overall study: Patients with narcolepsy type 1 or type 2 (NT1, NT2) were enrolled in the study together with healthy control donors. The study sought autoreactive T cells targeting hypocretin neuron self-antigens (hypocretin, TRIB2) in narcolepsy patients, using TCR Vbeta sequencing to track clonotypes in blood and CSF. The investigation overall reported the following: According to the report, autoreactive clonotypes were detected serially in the blood of the same patients and of different patients, but not in healthy controls. In plots comparing CSF and blood CD4+ T cell clonotypes from the same patient, HCRT-specific and TRIB2-specific autoreactive clonotypes were highlighted. No sequences matching autoreactive T cell clones were present in some of the blood memory CD4+ repertoires from patients and controls. Numbers of sequenced blood memory CD4+ clonotypes were comparable, with averages of some 39,000 in patients and 33,354 in controls.

The CDR3 goes from the cysteine to the phenylalanine over 17 residues. The retained sequence is limited to the CDR3, 51 bases, with the frame set at the first base. V loses 7 bases of germline sequence and J loses 4 bases, and the interval between the two ends is 27 bases. Based on the germline V gene (reference sequence), the CDR1 and CDR2 sequences are GTSNPN and SVGIG. Memory CD4+ T cells were sorted ex vivo from peripheral blood of narcolepsy patients and healthy controls for TCR Vbeta sequencing. Libraries were built with the immunoSEQ multiplex PCR assay. In TCRdb, the immuneACCESS table is reduced to in-frame sequences with V and J assigned. These tables do not hold every clone; where another copy was compared, an unresolved V gene accounts for under half, and the others remain unexplained. Present in this sample are about 35,000 clones, 75% to 90% of which were seen just once. Of the sample, more than 0.85% falls within the top ten clones.

Sequenced material: memory (CD45RA-) CD4+ T cells from blood. Explained via the paper, the cell subset or site label denotes: memory T cells sorted ex vivo from peripheral blood. The chain employs TRBV30 and TRBJ2-3, and TRBD2 may be the D gene, going by 6 matching bases. The clonotype was recovered from a human donor in good health. For the CDR3, the sequence is CASSSPHRLGGSDTQYF. The nucleotide sequence is TGTGCCTCATCTAGCCCCCACCGCCTTGGAGGGTCAGATACGCAGTATTTT.